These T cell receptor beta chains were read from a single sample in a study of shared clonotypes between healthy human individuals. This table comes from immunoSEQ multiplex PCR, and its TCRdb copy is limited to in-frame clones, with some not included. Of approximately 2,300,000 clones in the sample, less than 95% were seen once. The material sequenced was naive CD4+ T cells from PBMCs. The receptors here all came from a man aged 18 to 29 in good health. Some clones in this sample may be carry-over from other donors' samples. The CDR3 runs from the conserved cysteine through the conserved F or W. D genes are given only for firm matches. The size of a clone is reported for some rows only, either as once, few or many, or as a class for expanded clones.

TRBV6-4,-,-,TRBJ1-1,TGTGCCAGCAGTGACCGGGGAGTGCAGGGAGTAAACACTGAAGCTTTCTTT,CASSDRGVQGVNTEAFF
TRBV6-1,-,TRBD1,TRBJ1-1,TGTGCCAGCAGTGAAGTCAGGGGGGGCACTGAAGCTTTCTTT,CASSEVRGGTEAFF
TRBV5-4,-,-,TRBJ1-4,TGTGCCAGCAGCCACAGGACGGTAGGGAATGAAAAACTGTTTTTT,CASSHRTVGNEKLFF
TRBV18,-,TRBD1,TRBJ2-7,TGTGCCAGCTCACCGGACAGGGGACAGGGCGAGCAGTACTTC,CASSPDRGQGEQYF
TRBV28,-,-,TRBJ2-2,TGTGCCAGCGGGAGGGGGCGAGGGAGCGGGGAGCTGTTTTTT,CASGRGRGSGELFF
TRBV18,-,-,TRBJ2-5,TGTGCCAGCTCACCCGATTGGCAAGAGACCCAGTACTTC,CASSPDWQETQYF
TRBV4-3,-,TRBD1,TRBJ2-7,TGCGCCAGCAGCCAGCAACCCAGACAGGGAAGCTACGAGCAGTACTTC,CASSQQPRQGSYEQYF
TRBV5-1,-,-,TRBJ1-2,TGCGCCAGCAGCTTAACTACCGGGACCGGCAGCTATGGCTACACCTTC,CASSLTTGTGSYGYTF
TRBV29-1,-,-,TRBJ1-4,TGCAGCGTAAACGGCGGTGGTGAAAAACTGTTTTTT,CSVNGGGEKLFF
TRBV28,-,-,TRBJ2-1,TGTGCCAGCAGTTTGTTGTCAGGGGGGTCCTACAATGAGCAGTTCTTC,CASSLLSGGSYNEQFF
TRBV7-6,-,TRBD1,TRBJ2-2,TGTGCCAGCAGCTTAGCTGACAGGGGTTGGACCGGGGAGCTGTTTTTT,CASSLADRGWTGELFF
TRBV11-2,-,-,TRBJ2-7,TGTGCCAGCAGCCCCATATCCGGGACCGGGAACTACGAGCAGTACTTC,CASSPISGTGNYEQYF
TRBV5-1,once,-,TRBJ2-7,TGCGCCAGCAGGTCTCCGGGTGGGTCCTACGAGCAGTACTTC,CASRSPGGSYEQYF
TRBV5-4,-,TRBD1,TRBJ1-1,TGTGCCAGCAGACTGACAGGGTTCACTGAAGCTTTCTTT,CASRLTGFTEAFF
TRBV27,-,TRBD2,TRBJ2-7,TGTGCCAGCAGTTTTCGTAGATCACTAGCGGCAAACGAGCAGTACTTC,CASSFRRSLAANEQYF
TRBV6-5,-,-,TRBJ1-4,TGTGCCAGCAAGGGGGACGGCTATGAAAAACTGTTTTTT,CASKGDGYEKLFF
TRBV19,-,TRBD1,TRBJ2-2,TGTGCCAGTATCGACAGGGGTGTCGGTCGGGAGCTGTTTTTT,CASIDRGVGRELFF
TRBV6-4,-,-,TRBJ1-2,TGTGCCAGCAGTCCTAGCCCCAGCCCACCTAACTATGGCTACACCTTC,CASSPSPSPPNYGYTF
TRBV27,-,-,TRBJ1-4,TGTGCCAGCAGTTCCGGACCTCGAGCAACTAATGAAAAACTGTTTTTT,CASSSGPRATNEKLFF
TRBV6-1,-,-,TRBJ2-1,TGTGCCAGCAGTGGATACGGGGCCTACAATGAGCAGTTCTTC,CASSGYGAYNEQFF
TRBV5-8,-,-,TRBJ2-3,TGTGCCAGCAGCTACAGTCGCCATACGCAGTATTTT,CASSYSRHTQYF
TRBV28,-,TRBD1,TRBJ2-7,TGTGCCAGCACCTCGCCGGGACAGGGGCCCCAGCAGTACTTC,CASTSPGQGPQQYF
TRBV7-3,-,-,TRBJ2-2,TGTGCCAGCAGCTCATCCGGGACCGACCCCGGGGAGCTGTTTTTT,CASSSSGTDPGELFF
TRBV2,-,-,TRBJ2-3,TGTGCCAGCAAACAGGTTCACAGTACAGATACGCAGTATTTT,CASKQVHSTDTQYF
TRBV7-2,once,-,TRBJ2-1,TGTGCCAGCAGCCAATCGCCGGGCTCCTACAATGAGCAGTTCTTC,CASSQSPGSYNEQFF
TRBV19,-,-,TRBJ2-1,TGTGCCAGTAGTATGGATGGTGGCAATGAGCAGTTCTTC,CASSMDGGNEQFF
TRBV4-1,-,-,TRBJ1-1,TGCGCCAGCAGCCAAGATCTGGCCAAACTGAACACTGAAGCTTTCTTT,CASSQDLAKLNTEAFF
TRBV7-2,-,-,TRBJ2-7,TGTGCCAGCAGCTCCCGACAGAGATACGAGCAGTACTTC,CASSSRQRYEQYF
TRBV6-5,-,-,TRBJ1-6,TGTGCCAGCAGTCCCGGACGGTCCCAGAATTCACCCCTCCACTTT,CASSPGRSQNSPLHF
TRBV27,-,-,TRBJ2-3,TGTGCCAGCGGACCGGGACGCCGTCCAGATACGCAGTATTTT,CASGPGRRPDTQYF
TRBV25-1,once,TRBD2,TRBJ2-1,TGTGCCAGCAGTGAGGGACTAGCGGGGGCTGACTCCTACAATGAGCAGTTCTTC,CASSEGLAGADSYNEQFF
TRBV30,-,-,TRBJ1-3,TGTGCCTGGACCGTCTCTGGAAACACCATATATTTT,CAWTVSGNTIYF
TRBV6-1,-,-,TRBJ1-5,TGTGCCAGCAGCACGTTAGTAGATCAGCCCCAGCATTTT,CASSTLVDQPQHF
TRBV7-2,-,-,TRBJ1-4,TGTGCCAGCAGCTCATCCGGACGGGCAACTAATGAAAAACTGTTTTTT,CASSSSGRATNEKLFF
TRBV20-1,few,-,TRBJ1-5,TGCAGTGCCTATGGACAGCCCCAGCATTTT,CSAYGQPQHF
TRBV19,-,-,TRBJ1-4,TGTGCCAGTAGTGTCCGGGACGGGCTTGAAAAACTGTTTTTT,CASSVRDGLEKLFF
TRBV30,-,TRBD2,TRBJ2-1,TGTGCCTGGAGTGCTCGGACTAGCGGGAGAAGGACCTACAATGAGCAGTTCTTC,CAWSARTSGRRTYNEQFF
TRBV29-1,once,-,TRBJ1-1,TGCAGCGTTGAAGACAGGGGATCGAACACTGAAGCTTTCTTT,CSVEDRGSNTEAFF
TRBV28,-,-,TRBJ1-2,TGTGCCAGCAGTTTCATGTTAACAGGGTCTACCCGCTACACCTTC,CASSFMLTGSTRYTF